This T cell receptor (beta chain) was captured in a study of blood T cells in healthy people across ages. With 6 bases removed from V and 0 bases from J, the gap between germline ends came to 7 bases. Germline V gene lookup returns CDR1 DFQATT and CDR2 SNEGSKA (reference sequence). This CDR3 contains 12 residues. A remark on this clonotype: Its target is unknown.

Study-level points and caveats: There were more naive CD4+ cells and higher diversity in long-lived donors than in aged donors.

It was with a sample-barcoded 5' primer and a J-beta primer mix that a second PCR of about 7 to 12 cycles was run. From the 5' RACE reads, TCRdb called clonotypes with MiXCR, one entry per CDR3 protein. The data hold approximately 290,000 distinct CDR3 sequences, with 27% observed a single time. Caucasian individuals from Russia who were healthy and aged about 6 to 100 acted as donors. The authors drew around 11 milliliters of peripheral blood from each donor. Isolation yielded PBMCs, at least 7 million per sample, in every case. The rearrangement links TRBV20-1 to TRBJ2-3; D is uncertain. Sequencing used blood. The clonotype was recovered from a woman aged 70 to 79 in good health. The CDR3 DNA is TGCAGTGCCCAAGACAGCACAGATACGCAGTATTTT. It translates to CSAQDSTDTQYF.